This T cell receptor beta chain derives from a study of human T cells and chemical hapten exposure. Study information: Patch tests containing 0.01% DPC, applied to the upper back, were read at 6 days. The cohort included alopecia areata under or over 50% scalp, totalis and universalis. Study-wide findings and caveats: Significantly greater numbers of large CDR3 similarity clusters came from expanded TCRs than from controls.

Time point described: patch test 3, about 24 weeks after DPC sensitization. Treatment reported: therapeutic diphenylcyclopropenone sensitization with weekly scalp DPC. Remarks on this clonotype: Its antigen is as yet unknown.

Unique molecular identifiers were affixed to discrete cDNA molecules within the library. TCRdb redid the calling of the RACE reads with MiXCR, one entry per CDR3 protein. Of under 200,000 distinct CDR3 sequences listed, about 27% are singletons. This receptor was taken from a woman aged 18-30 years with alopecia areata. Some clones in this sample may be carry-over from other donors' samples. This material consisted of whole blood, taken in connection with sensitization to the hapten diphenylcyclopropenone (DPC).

The CDR3 sequence: CASSLVFGGVGYEQYF. CDR3 nucleotides: TGCGCCAGCAGCTTGGTCTTTGGGGGCGTAGGCTACGAGCAGTACTTC. The V gene is TRBV5-1, the J gene TRBJ2-7; TRBD1 might be the D (6 bases). The CDR3 length is 16 residues. The germline gives CDR1 SGHRS, CDR2 YFSETQ. Trimming stripped 0 bases from V and 3 bases from J, with 16 bases between.